The next 15 T cell receptor beta chains were all read from a single sample in a study of identical twins. TCRdb processed the 5' RACE reads anew with MiXCR; each CDR3 protein has one entry. Found here are 250,000 to 300,000 distinct CDR3 sequences, approximately 8.6% of them singletons; the top ten hold 3%. These data were likewise used in another study, on yellow fever vaccine responses in identical twins.

The material sequenced was CD8+ T cells sorted from blood. These receptors were taken from a woman between 18 and 29 years old in good health.

This clonotype was recorded at least ten times. V and J are TRBV24-1 and TRBJ2-7; TRBD1 matches 12 bases. Germline V lookup: CDR1 KGHDR, CDR2 SFDVKD. V trimming: 3 bases; J trimming: 7 bases; junction bases outside the gene matches: 9. The CDR3 runs 16 residues. The chain's CDR3 is CATSDGPGTGGREQYF. CDR3 sequence (DNA): TGTGCCACCAGTGATGGACCCGGGACAGGGGGCCGGGAGCAGTACTTC.

The chain uses TRBV7-3 and TRBJ2-1; TRBD2 matches at 8 bases. Looked up from germline, CDR1 is SGHTA and CDR2 is FQGTGA. This CDR3 is built from 18 residues. With V trimmed by 5 bases and J by 2 bases, 14 bases remained unmatched. The CDR3 DNA follows: TGTGCCAGCAGCCCTGATATGTTGCAGCGGGGGCCCTACAATGAGCAGTTCTTC. Its protein is CASSPDMLQRGPYNEQFF.

This clonotype was detected only a few times. The rearrangement links TRBV4-3 to TRBJ2-1; TRBD2 matches at 11 bases. Germline loops: CDR1 LGHNA, CDR2 YSLEER. V lost 5 bases, J lost 0 bases, and 6 bases stayed unmatched. CDR3 length: 17 residues. The CDR3 DNA follows: TGCGCCAGCAGCAAACTAGCGGGAGCAGGCTCCTACAATGAGCAGTTCTTC. Its translation: CASSKLAGAGSYNEQFF.

This clonotype was found many times. This chain links TRBV20-1 with TRBJ2-5; TRBD2 is a possible D gene (6 bases). The V gene's germline CDR1 is DFQATT and CDR2 SNEGSKA (reference sequence). Trimming shortened V by 3 bases and J by 4 bases, and 12 bases separated the two germline ends. The CDR3 runs to 13 residues. In DNA form, the CDR3 reads TGCAGTGCTAGCCTCCGGGGGAGAGAGACCCAGTACTTC. This encodes CSASLRGRETQYF.

This clonotype was seen repeatedly, ten times or more. V is TRBV4-3 and J is TRBJ2-7; TRBD1 aligns across 8 bases. Losses at the gene ends were 0 bases for V and 5 bases for J; bases not matched to a gene: 6. Germline V lookup: CDR1 LGHNA, CDR2 YSLEER. The CDR3 spans 15 residues. DNA of the CDR3: TGCGCCAGCAGCCAAGAAAGGCAGGGGGCCAACGAGCAGTACTTC. Translation gives CASSQERQGANEQYF.

This clonotype was recorded a few times. The chain has TRBV5-1 and TRBJ2-5, with TRBD2 as a possible D gene (5 bases). There are 18 residues in the CDR3. Germline CDR1 SGHRS, CDR2 YFSETQ. Trimming cost V 3 bases and J 5 bases, with 26 bases left between them. The CDR3 DNA reads as TGCGCCAGCAGCTCCGAAACCGCCCCTCCCGAGGGAGTGGAGACCCAGTACTTC. Its translation: CASSSETAPPEGVETQYF.

This clonotype was found many times. V and J are TRBV29-1 and TRBJ2-1; 9 bases agree with TRBD1. This CDR3 contains 17 residues. J was trimmed by 8 bases and V by 1 base; bases with no gene match: 15. Per the germline V gene, CDR1 is SQVTM and CDR2 is ANQGSEA. CDR3 residues: CSVEVRLRDRVTHEQFF. The CDR3 bases are TGCAGCGTTGAAGTTAGACTCCGGGACAGGGTGACCCATGAGCAGTTCTTC.

V gene TRBV20-1 combines with J gene TRBJ2-7; TRBD2 aligns across 9 bases. Germline V gene data show CDR1 as DFQATT and CDR2 as SNEGSKA (reference sequence). CDR3 size: 16 residues. Trimming took 6 bases from V and 3 from J; bases not matched to a gene: 15. The CDR3 DNA follows: TGCAGTGCCAAGGCACCTGTTAGCGGGGGCTTCTACGAGCAGTACTTC. The encoded protein is CSAKAPVSGGFYEQYF.

J is TRBJ1-5 and V is TRBV25-1; no reliable D call. Germline loops: CDR1 MGHDK, CDR2 SYGVNS. The CDR3 contains 14 residues. V lost 3 bases and J 4 bases, leaving 10 bases between the germline ends. The DNA for the CDR3 is TGTGCCAGCAGTGAGGGCGGGTTTAATCAGCCCCAGCATTTT. It specifies CASSEGGFNQPQHF. Combining the CDR3 with reference TRBV25-1 and TRBJ1-5 gives the whole variable domain EADIYQTPRYLVIGTGKKITLECSQTMGHDKMYWYQQDPGMELHLIHYSYGVNSTEKGDLSSESTVSRIRTEHFPLTLESARPSHTSQYLCASSEGGFNQPQHFGDGTRLSIL.

The chain links TRBV29-1 to TRBJ2-7, with 11 nucleotides matching TRBD1. Per germline, CDR1 SQVTM and CDR2 ANQGSEA. This CDR3 is 15 amino acids long. Trimming at V came to 6 bases and at J to 4 bases, leaving 11 bases not matched to a gene. The CDR3 DNA reads as TGCAGCGTCACCTTCGGACAGGGGGCGACTTACGAGCAGTACTTC. It specifies CSVTFGQGATYEQYF.

This chain uses TRBV28 with TRBJ2-5; D gene uncertain. V gave up 3 bases and J gave up 1 base, with 12 bases separating them. This CDR3 comprises 15 residues. Germline CDR1 and CDR2: MDHEN and SYDVKM. Here the CDR3 reads CASSFSDSTQETQYF. DNA for the CDR3: TGTGCCAGCAGTTTTTCCGACTCAACCCAAGAGACCCAGTACTTC.

This clonotype was counted many times. V and J are TRBV7-9 and TRBJ2-7; a weak D match, TRBD1 (5 bases). The CDR3 has 15 amino acids. Germline V gives CDR1 SEHNR, CDR2 FQNEAQ (reference sequence). Between the trimmed V and J ends, which lost 5 bases and 0 bases, there was a span of 14 bases. The CDR3 sequence is CASSPVGASSYEQYF. The CDR3 nucleotides are TGTGCCAGCAGCCCAGTTGGGGCCAGCTCCTACGAGCAGTACTTC.

This chain uses TRBV4-3 with TRBJ2-1, with D uncertain. The CDR3 has 17 residues. V was trimmed by 0 bases and J by 6 bases, leaving 18 bases between them. CDR1 and CDR2 from the germline V gene are LGHNA and YSLEER. The CDR3 loop is CASSQDAWAPMGNEQFF. CDR3 DNA sequence: TGCGCCAGCAGCCAAGATGCTTGGGCCCCCATGGGCAATGAGCAGTTCTTC.

This clonotype showed up just a few times. The V and J genes are TRBV28 and TRBJ2-1, with TRBD2 matching 8 bases. CDR3 size: 15 residues. J lost 6 bases, V lost 5 bases, and 9 bases had no gene match. Germline CDR1 MDHEN, CDR2 SYDVKM. CDR3 protein: CASSPGTSHTNEQFF. The CDR3 DNA is TGTGCCAGCAGTCCCGGGACTAGTCACACCAATGAGCAGTTCTTC.

This clonotype was counted many times. The chain recombines TRBV27 with TRBJ2-2; the match to TRBD2 covers 8 bases. The length of the CDR3 is 17 residues. CDR1 is MNHEY, CDR2 SMNVEV, per germline (reference sequence). Losses at the gene ends were 3 bases for V and 4 bases for J; bases not matched to a gene: 10. This CDR3 is CASSFFHPAGGTGELFF. The CDR3, as DNA: TGTGCCAGCAGTTTCTTCCACCCCGCGGGAGGCACCGGGGAGCTGTTTTTT.